The 28 T cell receptor beta chains reported below all come from one sample, sequenced in a study of blood T cells in healthy people across ages. Together with a sample-barcoded 5' primer, a J-beta primer mix was included in a second PCR lasting about 7 to 11 cycles. TCRdb fed the 5' RACE reads into MiXCR, producing one record per CDR3 protein. The sample carries some 860,000 distinct CDR3 sequences, 56% recorded once. The sample was blood. All receptors come from a middle-aged man in good health.

The chain combines TRBV12-3 or TRBV12-4 with TRBJ1-4, with D uncertain. The CDR3 has 17 amino acids. V was clipped by 5 bases and J by 2 bases, with 18 bases between them. The CDR3 sequence: CASSPPRKAVTNEKLFF. The DNA for the CDR3 is TGTGCCAGCAGTCCCCCCAGGAAAGCGGTTACTAATGAAAAACTGTTTTTT.

This clonotype was detected only a few times. This chain uses TRBV7-2 with TRBJ2-7, with 11 bases lining up with TRBD1. Germline V lookup: CDR1 SGHTA, CDR2 FQGNSA. This CDR3 contains 13 residues. V shed 7 bases and J 5 bases; nucleotides not matched to a gene: 4. As DNA, the CDR3 is TGTGCCAGCATCAGGGACAGGGGGGACGAGCAGTACTTC. Residues: CASIRDRGDEQYF.

The chain is built from TRBV20-1 and TRBJ2-7, with D perhaps being TRBD1 or TRBD2 (6 bases each). The end of the DNA fits TRBJ2-5 better, so the J call may be wrong. The CDR3 sequence is 15 residues long. Germline values: CDR1 DFQATT, CDR2 SNEGSKA (reference sequence). Here the CDR3 DNA reads TGCAGTGCTCCCAAAGGGGGGCTAGCATTGGAGACCCAGTACTTC. It is translated as CSAPKGGLALETQYF.

V and J are TRBV7-3 and TRBJ2-3; D is uncertain. Germline V gene sequence: CDR1 SGHTA, CDR2 FQGTGA. This CDR3 has 12 residues. Between the trimmed V and J ends, which lost 7 bases and 2 bases, there was a span of 7 bases. The chain's CDR3 is CASTSNTDTQYF. The CDR3 DNA is TGTGCCAGCACCTCCAACACAGATACGCAGTATTTT.

This clonotype was seen a handful of times. The chain joins TRBV10-3 to TRBJ2-7; D perhaps matches TRBD1 (7 bases). The CDR3 has 15 amino acids. With 4 bases removed from V and 3 bases from J, the gap between germline ends came to 16 bases. Germline assignment: CDR1 ENHRY and CDR2 SYGVKD. The DNA for the CDR3 is TGTGCCATCAGTGCTAATCCAGGGGGGAGCTACGAGCAGTACTTC. This encodes CAISANPGGSYEQYF.

This sequence joins TRBV27 and TRBJ1-5; tentative D call: TRBD1 (5 bases). Deletions cut 10 bases from V and 7 bases from J, with 17 bases between. The CDR3 consists of 13 residues. CDR1 MNHEY and CDR2 SMNVEV come from the germline V gene (reference sequence). CDR3 sequence reads: CATAWGRGQPQHF. Here the CDR3 DNA reads TGTGCCACCGCGTGGGGCCGCGGGCAGCCCCAGCATTTT.

This clonotype was counted a few times. The rearrangement joins TRBV20-1 to TRBJ2-4, with 12 positions matching TRBD2. The J call may be in error: the DNA end matches TRBJ2-7 better. This CDR3 is 15 amino acids long. Germline lookup yields CDR1 DFQATT and CDR2 SNEGSKA (reference sequence). CDR3 residues: CSARPGTSGSHEQYF. The CDR3 region has the DNA TGCAGTGCTAGACCTGGGACTAGCGGGTCCCACGAGCAGTACTTC.

The rearrangement uses TRBV20-1 and TRBJ2-5, with 11 bases identical to TRBD2. TRBJ2-7 explains the end of the DNA better; the J call may be wrong. Germline V gene data show CDR1 as DFQATT and CDR2 as SNEGSKA (reference sequence). The length of the CDR3 is 16 residues. This chain's CDR3 is CSARDFRSSGRYEQYF. CDR3 sequence (DNA): TGCAGTGCTAGAGATTTCCGGTCTAGCGGGAGGTACGAGCAGTACTTC.

This clonotype came up a few times. CDR3 region: CSALPGVYNEQFF. CDR3 nucleotides: TGCAGCGCTCTTCCGGGAGTCTACAATGAGCAGTTCTTC. V and J are TRBV29-1 and TRBJ2-1; D perhaps matches TRBD2 (6 bases). The CDR3 has 13 residues. The V end was cut by 7 bases, the J end by 3 bases, with 13 bases between. Per the germline V gene, CDR1 is SQVTM and CDR2 is ANQGSEA.

This clonotype has just a few counts. This rearrangement joins TRBV28 to TRBJ1-5; 10 bases agree with TRBD1. This CDR3 has 15 amino acids. The germline gives CDR1 MDHEN, CDR2 SYDVKM. J gave up 5 bases and V 1 base, and 2 bases lay outside the gene matches. Here the CDR3 reads CASSLFGTGDQPQHF. CDR3 nucleotides: TGTGCCAGCAGTTTATTCGGGACAGGGGATCAGCCCCAGCATTTT. The complete variable domain, with remaining parts taken from reference TRBV28 and TRBJ1-5, reads DVKVTQSSRYLVKRTGEKVFLECVQDMDHENMFWYRQDPGLGLRLIYFSYDVKMKEKGDIPEGYSVSREKKERFSLILESASTNQTSMYLCASSLFGTGDQPQHFGDGTRLSIL.

The chain carries TRBV12-3 or TRBV12-4 and TRBJ2-5, with 11 nucleotides matching TRBD1. The CDR3 extends over 15 amino acids. V was pared by 6 bases and J by 11 bases, with 14 bases of the junction left unmatched. In DNA, the CDR3 is TGTGCCAGCAGACGGGACAGGGGGATCGTCAATGAGCAGTACTTC. Amino acids: CASRRDRGIVNEQYF.

This clonotype was observed a handful of times. The rearrangement uses TRBV7-2 and TRBJ2-5; 10 bases are shared with TRBD2. Per the germline V gene, CDR1 is SGHTA and CDR2 is FQGNSA. V lost 8 bases, J lost 4 bases, and 4 bases stayed unmatched. This CDR3 region has 13 residues. In DNA form, the CDR3 reads TGTGCCAGCGCTAGCGGGGGACCAGAGACCCAGTACTTC. Protein product: CASASGGPETQYF.

The chain recombines TRBV29-1 with TRBJ2-1; D may match TRBD1 or TRBD2 (5 bases each). CDR1 is SQVTM and CDR2 is ANQGSEA in the germline V gene. V shed 7 bases and J shed 7 bases, with 17 bases lying between them. There are 13 residues in the CDR3. The CDR3 nucleotides are TGCAGCGGTTTTCCGGGACGGTTGAATGAGCAGTTCTTC. This codes for CSGFPGRLNEQFF.

The V call is TRBV3-1, the J call TRBJ2-5; D gene uncertain. Germline values: CDR1 LGHDT, CDR2 YNNKEL (reference sequence). This CDR3 contains 14 residues. V lost 4 bases to trimming and J lost 7 bases, with 16 bases between them. CDR3 sequence reads: CASSPLRQVGTQYF. As DNA, the CDR3 is TGTGCCAGCAGCCCCCTCCGGCAGGTTGGGACCCAGTACTTC.

This clonotype was seen many times. The V gene is TRBV11-2, the J gene TRBJ2-5; 16 nucleotides agree with TRBD2. With V trimmed by 0 bases and J by 1 base, 8 bases remained unmatched. The germline gives CDR1 SGHAT, CDR2 FQNNGV. The CDR3 covers 20 residues. The CDR3 protein is CASSLEGLAGGTGFQETQYF. DNA for the CDR3: TGTGCCAGCAGCTTAGAGGGACTAGCGGGAGGGACGGGGTTCCAAGAGACCCAGTACTTC.

This clonotype was counted a few times. The chain links TRBV6-6 to TRBJ2-1, with D perhaps TRBD2 (5 bases). The CDR3 runs 16 residues. Germline CDR1 and CDR2: MNHNY and SVGAGI (reference sequence). V lost 3 bases and J lost 0, with 12 bases in between. The CDR3 is CASSYFGDPSYNEQFF. As DNA, the CDR3 is TGTGCCAGCAGTTATTTCGGGGATCCCTCCTACAATGAGCAGTTCTTC.

The chain employs TRBV10-3 and TRBJ2-5; D possibly corresponds to TRBD2 (5 bases). The J call is doubtful: the DNA matches TRBJ2-7 better. This CDR3 spans 11 amino acids. Germline CDR1 and CDR2: ENHRY and SYGVKD. Here the CDR3 DNA reads TGTGCCATCAACGAGGGCCGCGAGCAGTACTTC. As protein: CAINEGREQYF.

V and J are TRBV2 and TRBJ2-3; weak D call: TRBD2 (6 bases). This CDR3 region has 15 residues. V was shortened by 2 bases and J by 0 bases, with 9 bases between the two germline ends. Germline values: CDR1 SNHLY, CDR2 FYNNEI. CDR3 bases: TGTGCCAGCAGTGAACGTCTAGCGAGCACAGATACGCAGTATTTT. Translated, it gives CASSERLASTDTQYF.

This clonotype was detected a few times. V gene TRBV29-1 combines with J gene TRBJ2-3, with 8 bases that match TRBD2. Germline V lookup: CDR1 SQVTM, CDR2 ANQGSEA. This CDR3 spans 14 amino acids. The V gene end was trimmed by 7 bases and the J gene end by 4 bases; junction bases not matched to a gene: 10. The DNA of the CDR3 is TGCAGCGACCGGACTAGCCCTTTTTCAGATACGCAGTATTTT. This encodes CSDRTSPFSDTQYF.

This chain links TRBV7-9 with TRBJ1-1, with D maybe TRBD1 (6 bases). Germline lookup yields CDR1 SEHNR and CDR2 FQNEAQ (reference sequence). The V gene lost 1 base and the J gene lost 6 bases, with 15 bases spanning the gap. CDR3 size: 15 residues. The CDR3 loop reads CASSLGRQGIAEAFF. CDR3 DNA sequence: TGTGCCAGCAGCTTAGGAAGGCAGGGGATCGCTGAAGCTTTCTTT.

The V and J genes are TRBV20-1 and TRBJ2-3, with D perhaps TRBD1 (6 bases). V was cut by 3 bases and J by 9 bases, with 13 bases left in between. This CDR3 spans 12 amino acids. The germline CDR1 and CDR2 sequences are DFQATT and SNEGSKA (reference sequence). Here the CDR3 reads CSASRDKVTQYF. In nucleotides, the CDR3 is TGCAGTGCTAGTAGGGACAAGGTAACGCAGTATTTT.

This clonotype was seen a handful of times. The V call is TRBV5-1, the J call TRBJ2-7; 10 bases agree with TRBD2. The CDR3 consists of 17 residues. Germline lookup yields CDR1 SGHRS and CDR2 YFSETQ. After removal of 4 bases from V and 3 bases from J, the junction contained 13 bases not matched to a gene. CDR3 amino acids: CASSRTGTSEIGYEQYF. CDR3 nucleotide sequence: TGCGCCAGCAGCAGAACCGGGACTAGCGAAATCGGCTACGAGCAGTACTTC. Full variable domain (outside the CDR3, taken from reference TRBV5-1 and TRBJ2-7): KAGVTQTPRYLIKTRGQQVTLSCSPISGHRSVSWYQQTPGQGLQFLFEYFSETQRNKGNFPGRFSGRQFSNSRSEMNVSTLELGDSALYLCASSRTGTSEIGYEQYFGPGTRLTVT.

CDR3 in DNA: TGTGCCAGCAGTGACTCTGGGACTAGCGGAACCGGGGAGCTGTTTTTT. This encodes CASSDSGTSGTGELFF. V gene TRBV6-4 combines with J gene TRBJ2-2; 11 nucleotides agree with TRBD2. Looked up from germline, CDR1 is MRHNA and CDR2 is SNTAGT. The length of the CDR3 is 16 residues. V lost 0 bases and J lost 5; bases outside the gene matches: 2.

The chain carries TRBV9 and TRBJ2-5, with D unresolved. Per germline, CDR1 SGDLS and CDR2 YYNGEE. The CDR3 is 13 amino acids. Trimming shortened V by 1 base and J by 1 base, and 5 bases separated the two germline ends. CDR3 DNA sequence: TGTGCCAGCAGCGTAAATTTCCAAGAGACCCAGTACTTC. Its protein product is CASSVNFQETQYF. The entire variable domain, with the rest obtained from reference TRBV9 and TRBJ2-5, is as follows: DSGVTQTPKHLITATGQRVTLRCSPRSGDLSVYWYQQSLDQGLQFLIQYYNGEERAKGNILERFSAQQFPDLHSELNLSSLELGDSALYFCASSVNFQETQYFGPGTRLLVL.

This rearrangement joins TRBV9 to TRBJ1-2; TRBD1 matches at 7 bases. There are 12 residues in the CDR3. Germline CDR1 is SGDLS and CDR2 is YYNGEE. V lost 5 bases and J lost 6; bases outside the gene matches: 4. CDR3 loop: CASRTGFDGYTF. For the CDR3, the DNA is TGTGCCAGCAGGACAGGGTTCGATGGCTACACCTTC.

J is TRBJ1-2 and V is TRBV12-3 or TRBV12-4, with D perhaps TRBD1 (6 bases). With 3 bases removed from V and 4 bases from J, the gap between germline ends came to 12 bases. This CDR3 is built from 14 residues. In nucleotides, the CDR3 is TGTGCCAGCAGTTTCCCAGGGGCCGTCTATGGCTACACCTTC. Residues: CASSFPGAVYGYTF.

The chain uses TRBV20-1 and TRBJ2-3; 11 positions match TRBD2. CDR1 and CDR2 from the germline V gene are DFQATT and SNEGSKA (reference sequence). The length of the CDR3 is 14 residues. Losses at the gene ends were 6 bases for V and 4 bases for J; bases not matched to a gene: 6. CDR3 in amino acids: CSALLAGVSDTQYF. The CDR3, as DNA: TGCAGTGCCCTACTAGCGGGGGTATCAGATACGCAGTATTTT.

The genes are TRBV28 and TRBJ1-5, with 7 bases identical to TRBD1. The germline V gene has CDR1 MDHEN and CDR2 SYDVKM. CDR3 length: 15 residues. Losses at the gene ends were 6 bases for V and 1 base for J; bases not matched to a gene: 6. CDR3 residues: CASSLPTGSNQPQHF. The DNA of the CDR3 is TGTGCCAGCAGCTTACCGACAGGGAGCAATCAGCCCCAGCATTTT.